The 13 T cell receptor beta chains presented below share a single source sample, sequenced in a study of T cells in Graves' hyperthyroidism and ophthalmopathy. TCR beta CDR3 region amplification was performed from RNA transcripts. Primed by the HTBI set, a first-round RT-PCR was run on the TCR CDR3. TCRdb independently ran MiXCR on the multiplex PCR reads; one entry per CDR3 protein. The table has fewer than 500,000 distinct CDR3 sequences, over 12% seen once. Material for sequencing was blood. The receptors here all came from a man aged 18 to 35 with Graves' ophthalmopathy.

Here the CDR3 reads CASSFGMGADTQYF. The CDR3 nucleotides are TGTGCCAGCAGCTTCGGGATGGGCGCAGATACGCAGTATTTT. V and J are TRBV5-5 and TRBJ2-3, with a weak D call TRBD2 (5 bases). The germline CDR1 and CDR2 sequences are SGHKS and YYEKEE (reference sequence). This CDR3 contains 14 residues. Trimming took 2 bases from V and 4 from J, leaving 11 bases between them.

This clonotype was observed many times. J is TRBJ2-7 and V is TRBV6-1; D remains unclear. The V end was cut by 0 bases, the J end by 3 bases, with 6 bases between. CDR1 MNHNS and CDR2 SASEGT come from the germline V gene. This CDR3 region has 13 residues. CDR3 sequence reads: CASSEAPLYEQYF. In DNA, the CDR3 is TGTGCCAGCAGTGAAGCGCCACTCTACGAGCAGTACTTC.

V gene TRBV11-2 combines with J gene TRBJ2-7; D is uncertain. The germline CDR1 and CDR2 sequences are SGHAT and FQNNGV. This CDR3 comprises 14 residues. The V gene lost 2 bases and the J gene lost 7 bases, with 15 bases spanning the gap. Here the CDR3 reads CASSLSDDGLEQYF. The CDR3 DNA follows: TGTGCCAGCAGCTTATCTGATGACGGGCTTGAGCAGTACTTC.

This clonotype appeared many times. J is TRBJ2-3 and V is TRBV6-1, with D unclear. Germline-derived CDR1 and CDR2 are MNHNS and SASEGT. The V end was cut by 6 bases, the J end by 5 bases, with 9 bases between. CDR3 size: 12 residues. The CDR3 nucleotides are TGTGCCAGCAGACCTAGTTTAGATACGCAGTATTTT. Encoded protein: CASRPSLDTQYF.

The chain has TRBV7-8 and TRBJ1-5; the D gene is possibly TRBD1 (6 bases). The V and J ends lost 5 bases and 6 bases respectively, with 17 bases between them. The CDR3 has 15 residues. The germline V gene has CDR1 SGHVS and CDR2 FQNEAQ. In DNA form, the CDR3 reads TGTGCCAGCAGCGAGGAGGGGGGAGGGGCTCAGCCCCAGCATTTT. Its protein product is CASSEEGGGAQPQHF. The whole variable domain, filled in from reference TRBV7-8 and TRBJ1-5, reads GAGVSQSPRYKVAKRGQDVALRCDPISGHVSLFWYQQALGQGPEFLTYFQNEAQLDKSGLPSDRFFAERPEGSVSTLKIQRTQQEDSAVYLCASSEEGGGAQPQHFGDGTRLSIL.

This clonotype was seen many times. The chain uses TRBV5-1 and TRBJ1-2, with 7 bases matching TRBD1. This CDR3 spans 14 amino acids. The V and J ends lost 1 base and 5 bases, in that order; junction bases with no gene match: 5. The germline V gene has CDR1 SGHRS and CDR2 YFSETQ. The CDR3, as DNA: TGCGCCAGCAGCTTGACAGGGACAGCTTATGGCTACACCTTC. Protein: CASSLTGTAYGYTF.

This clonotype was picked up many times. CDR3 residues: CASSYGAPRGTNYGYTF. CDR3 coding DNA: TGTGCCAGCAGCTATGGGGCCCCCAGGGGGACTAACTATGGCTACACCTTC. The V call is TRBV7-9, the J call TRBJ1-2; TRBD1 matches 7 bases. This CDR3 comprises 17 residues. The germline CDR1 and CDR2 sequences are SEHNR and FQNEAQ (reference sequence). Trimming took 4 bases from V and 0 from J; bases not matched to a gene: 11.

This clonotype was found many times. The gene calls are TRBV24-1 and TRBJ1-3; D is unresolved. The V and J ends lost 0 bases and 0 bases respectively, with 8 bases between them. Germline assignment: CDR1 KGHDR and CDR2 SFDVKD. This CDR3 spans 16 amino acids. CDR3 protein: CATSDLQNSSGNTIYF. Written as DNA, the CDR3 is TGTGCCACCAGTGATTTGCAGAACTCCTCTGGAAACACCATATATTTT.

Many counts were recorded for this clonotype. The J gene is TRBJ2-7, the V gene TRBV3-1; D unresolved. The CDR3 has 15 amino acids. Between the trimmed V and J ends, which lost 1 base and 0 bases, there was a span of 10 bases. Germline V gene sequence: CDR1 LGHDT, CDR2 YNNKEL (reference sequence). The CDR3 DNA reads TGTGCCAGCAGCCAAGGCTGGCAGAGCTCCTACGAGCAGTACTTC. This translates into CASSQGWQSSYEQYF.

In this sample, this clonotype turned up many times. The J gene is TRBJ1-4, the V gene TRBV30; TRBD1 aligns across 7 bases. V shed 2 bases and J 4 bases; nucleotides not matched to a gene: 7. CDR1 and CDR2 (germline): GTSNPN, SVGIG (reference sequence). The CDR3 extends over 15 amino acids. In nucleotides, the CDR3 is TGTGCCTGGAGTCCCCCGGGACAGATTAATGAAAAACTGTTTTTT. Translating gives CAWSPPGQINEKLFF.

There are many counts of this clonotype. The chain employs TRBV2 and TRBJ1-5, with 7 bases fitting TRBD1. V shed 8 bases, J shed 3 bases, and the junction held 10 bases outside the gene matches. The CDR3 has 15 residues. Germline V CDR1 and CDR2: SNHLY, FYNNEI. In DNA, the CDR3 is TGTGCCAGCGGAGAAGGAGGGACAGACAATCAGCCCCAGCATTTT. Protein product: CASGEGGTDNQPQHF.

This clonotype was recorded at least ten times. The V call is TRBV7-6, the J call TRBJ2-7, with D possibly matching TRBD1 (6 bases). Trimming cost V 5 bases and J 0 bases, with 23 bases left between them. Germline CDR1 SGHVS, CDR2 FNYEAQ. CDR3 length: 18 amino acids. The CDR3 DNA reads TGTGCCAGCAGCCCGGGTACGTGGGACACCCTGGGCTCCTACGAGCAGTACTTC. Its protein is CASSPGTWDTLGSYEQYF.

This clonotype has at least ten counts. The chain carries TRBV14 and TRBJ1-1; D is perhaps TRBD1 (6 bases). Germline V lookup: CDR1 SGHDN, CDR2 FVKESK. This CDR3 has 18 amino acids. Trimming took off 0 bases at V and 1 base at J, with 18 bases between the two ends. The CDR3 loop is CASSQEWGVDRRNTEAFF. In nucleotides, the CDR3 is TGTGCCAGCAGCCAAGAGTGGGGGGTAGACAGGAGGAACACTGAAGCTTTCTTT.